This T cell receptor (beta chain) was recovered during a study of shared clonotypes between healthy human individuals. For sorted subsets, 150 to 200 ng DNA per replicate equaled 33,000 or so T cell genomes. Only in-frame clones appear in the TCRdb table, and some are missing; sequencing was by immunoSEQ multiplex PCR. Among roughly 380,000 clones, 95% to 97% were seen once, and the ten largest hold around 0.32%. The germline V and J ends were trimmed by 1 base and 11 bases, with 10 bases remaining between them. CDR1 is SGHKS, CDR2 YYEKEE, per germline (reference sequence). The CDR3 length is 12 residues.

This TCR was sampled from a man aged 30 to 39 in good health. Sequenced sample: memory CD8+ T cells sorted from blood. The subset here: CD45RO+ cells pooled with CCR7-negative TemRA cells. The chain links TRBV5-5 to TRBJ2-1; D may be TRBD2 (5 bases). The CDR3 spells CASSLSSGKQFF. As DNA, the CDR3 is TGTGCCAGCAGCTTGAGCAGCGGAAAGCAGTTCTTC.